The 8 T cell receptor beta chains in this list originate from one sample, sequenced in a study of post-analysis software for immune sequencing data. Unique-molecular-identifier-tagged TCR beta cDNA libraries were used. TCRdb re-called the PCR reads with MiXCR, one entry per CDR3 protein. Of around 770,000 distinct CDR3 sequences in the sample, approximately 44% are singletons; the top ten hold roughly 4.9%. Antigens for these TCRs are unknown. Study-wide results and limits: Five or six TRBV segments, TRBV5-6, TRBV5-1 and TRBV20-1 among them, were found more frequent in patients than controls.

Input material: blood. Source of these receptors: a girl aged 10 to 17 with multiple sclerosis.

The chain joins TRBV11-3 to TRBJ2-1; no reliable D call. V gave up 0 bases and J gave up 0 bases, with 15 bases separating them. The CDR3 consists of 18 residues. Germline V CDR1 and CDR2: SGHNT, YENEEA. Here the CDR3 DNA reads TGTGCCAGCAGCTTAGATCCCAGACACCACGACTCCTACAATGAGCAGTTCTTC. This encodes CASSLDPRHHDSYNEQFF. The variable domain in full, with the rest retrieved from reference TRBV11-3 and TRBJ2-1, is EAGVVQSPRYKIIEKKQPVAFWCNPISGHNTLYWYLQNLGQGPELLIRYENEEAVDDSQLPKDRFSAERLKGVDSTLKIQPAELGDSAVYLCASSLDPRHHDSYNEQFFGPGTRLTVL.

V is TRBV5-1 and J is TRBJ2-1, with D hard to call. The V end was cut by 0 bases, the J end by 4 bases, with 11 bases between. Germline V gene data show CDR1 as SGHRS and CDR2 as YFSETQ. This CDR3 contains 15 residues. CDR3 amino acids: CASSLEGSDYNEQFF. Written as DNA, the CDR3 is TGCGCCAGCAGCTTGGAGGGTTCGGATTACAATGAGCAGTTCTTC.

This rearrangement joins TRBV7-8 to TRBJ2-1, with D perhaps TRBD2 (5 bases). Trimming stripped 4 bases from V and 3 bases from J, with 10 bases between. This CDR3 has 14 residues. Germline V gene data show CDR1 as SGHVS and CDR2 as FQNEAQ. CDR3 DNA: TGTGCCAGCAGCTCGATCCGGGGCTACAATGAGCAGTTCTTC. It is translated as CASSSIRGYNEQFF.

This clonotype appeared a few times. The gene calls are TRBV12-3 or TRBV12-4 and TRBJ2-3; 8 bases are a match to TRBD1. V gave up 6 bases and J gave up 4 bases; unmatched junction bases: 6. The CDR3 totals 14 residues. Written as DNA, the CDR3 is TGTGCCAGCAGCGCAGGGGGCGGCGCAGATACGCAGTATTTT. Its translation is CASSAGGGADTQYF.

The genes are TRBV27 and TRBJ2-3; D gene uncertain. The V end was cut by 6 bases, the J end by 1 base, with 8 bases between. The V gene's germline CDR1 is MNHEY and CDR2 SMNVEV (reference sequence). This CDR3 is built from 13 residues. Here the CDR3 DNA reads TGTGCCAGCAGGGGTTCGGGCACAGATACGCAGTATTTT. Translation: CASRGSGTDTQYF.

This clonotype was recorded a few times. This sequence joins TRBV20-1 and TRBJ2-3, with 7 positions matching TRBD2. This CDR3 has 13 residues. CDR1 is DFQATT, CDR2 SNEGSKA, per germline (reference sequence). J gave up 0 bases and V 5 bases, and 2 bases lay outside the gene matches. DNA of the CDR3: TGCAGTGCTGGTAGCGGGAGCACAGATACGCAGTATTTT. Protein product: CSAGSGSTDTQYF.

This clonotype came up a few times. CDR3 sequence reads: CATSRGAWGSVVNEQFF. The CDR3 DNA reads as TGTGCCACCAGCAGAGGAGCATGGGGTAGTGTGGTCAATGAGCAGTTCTTC. The V gene is TRBV15, the J gene TRBJ2-1; D remains ambiguous. V was pared by 1 base and J by 6 bases, with 19 bases between. The CDR3 extends over 17 amino acids. Germline V lookup: CDR1 LNHNV, CDR2 YYDKDF (reference sequence).

CDR3 residues: CASSLDRGSDYTF. DNA for the CDR3: TGTGCCAGCAGCCTAGACAGGGGGTCGGACTACACCTTC. The chain links TRBV5-6 to TRBJ1-2; the match to TRBD1 covers 9 bases. J lost 10 bases, V lost 4 bases, and 8 bases had no gene match. Germline V CDR1 and CDR2: SGHDT, YYEEEE. This CDR3 is 13 amino acids long.